The T cell receptor beta chain under discussion was sequenced for a study of T cell changes during pregnancy in multiple sclerosis. The J segment lost 2 bases and the V segment lost 6 bases, leaving 7 bases of the junction unmatched. Looked up from germline, CDR1 is LNHDA and CDR2 is SQIVND (reference sequence). CDR3 length equals 15 residues. TCRdb's table, derived via immunoSEQ multiplex PCR, lists solely in-frame clones and lacks some. The top ten clones hold nearly 2% of a sample with around 42,000 clones, approximately 92% of them seen once. The input for sequencing was CD4+ T cells from peripheral blood mononuclear cells, taken after pregnancy. The chain carries TRBV19 and TRBJ2-7, with 10 bases that match TRBD1. The TCR sequence derives from a female donor in good health, enrolled as a control in a pregnancy study. CDR3 sequence: CASRETGTGAYEQYF. DNA of the CDR3: TGTGCCAGTAGAGAGACCGGGACAGGGGCCTACGAGCAGTACTTC.